This T cell receptor beta chain was documented in a study of human T cells and chemical hapten exposure. Study as a whole: All patients underwent weekly scalp dosing with diphenylcyclopropenone for the full roughly 22-week study. Slight volume differences across pooled libraries mainly accounted for varying per-sample TCR yields.

Time point indicated: patch test 1, 2 weeks after DPC sensitization. Treatment defined: therapeutic diphenylcyclopropenone sensitization with weekly scalp DPC. Whole blood that had not been fractionated was the source of extracted total RNA. The V and J ends lost 6 bases and 9 bases, in that order; junction bases with no gene match: 7. The CDR3 length is 15 residues. Germline CDR1 and CDR2: MRHNA and SNTAGT. Individual cDNA molecules had unique molecular identifiers attached to them by the library. Each CDR3 protein is one row after TCRdb ran MiXCR on the RACE reads. Counted here are a few hundred thousand distinct CDR3 sequences, about 4.8% occurring once; the ten biggest clones make up under 3%.

The specimen comprised whole blood, sampled in connection with sensitization to the hapten diphenylcyclopropenone (DPC). The chain combines TRBV6-4 with TRBJ2-1; 14 bases align to TRBD2. The receptor's source is a woman aged 45 to 65 with alopecia areata. Some clones in this sample may be carry-over from other donors' samples. The CDR3 DNA reads TGTGCCAGCAGCTCGACTAGCGGGGGGGCCGCTGAGCAGTTCTTC. Residues: CASSSTSGGAAEQFF.